These T cell receptor beta chains were read from a single sample in a study of chemoradiotherapy in HPV16-positive cancers. Data came from immunoSEQ multiplex PCR; TCRdb stores just in-frame clones and leaves some out. The table records tens of thousands of clones, more than 90% of them present only once. Material: blood, obtained from a patient who underwent chemoradiotherapy. The receptor source for this set is a human donor with HPV-associated anogenital cancer. The CDR3 runs from the conserved cysteine through the conserved F or W. Fields, in order: clone size, V gene, J gene, CDR3 protein. Not every row has a clone size; where given, it reads once, few, many or a size class.

abundance: NA
v_gene: TRBV19
j_gene: TRBJ1-4
CDR3aa: CATCPGTGEDENEKLFF

abundance: NA
v_gene: TRBV7-8
j_gene: TRBJ1-1
CDR3aa: CASSSDRGGTEAFF

abundance: NA
v_gene: TRBV4-3
j_gene: TRBJ2-1
CDR3aa: CASSKPLVTGDDHNEQFF

abundance: NA
v_gene: TRBV1
j_gene: TRBJ2-1
CDR3aa: CTSQGLYNEQFF

abundance: NA
v_gene: TRBV5-4
j_gene: TRBJ1-4
CDR3aa: CASSLAGQGAVKLFF

abundance: NA
v_gene: TRBV7-8
j_gene: TRBJ1-5
CDR3aa: CASSPGGHSNQPQHF

abundance: few
v_gene: TRBV2
j_gene: TRBJ2-7
CDR3aa: CASTWTGRYEQYF

abundance: once
v_gene: TRBV7-2
j_gene: TRBJ1-4
CDR3aa: CASSLGGRGHEKLFF

abundance: NA
v_gene: TRBV7-8
j_gene: TRBJ2-7
CDR3aa: CASSPPGGPLYEQYF

abundance: once
v_gene: TRBV6-6
j_gene: TRBJ1-1
CDR3aa: CASAGGVNTEAFF